Presented here are 7 T cell receptor beta chains from one specimen sequenced in a study of blood T cell repertoires in COVID-19. Clones were sequenced by immunoSEQ multiplex PCR, and TCRdb holds only the in-frame ones, with some missing. The repertoire holds around 140,000 clones, with 65% to 85% as singletons. Sequencing input: peripheral blood. Receptors originate from an older woman with acute or convalescent COVID-19.

J is TRBJ2-2 and V is TRBV6-5; 8 nucleotides match TRBD2. The germline gives CDR1 MNHEY, CDR2 SVGAGI. Unmatched junction bases numbered 7, after V lost 6 bases and J lost 4 bases. This CDR3 spans 15 amino acids. This CDR3 reads CASSLPSGSTGELFF. DNA for the CDR3: TGTGCCAGCAGCCTACCTAGCGGGTCCACCGGGGAGCTGTTTTTT.

The chain links TRBV7-3 to TRBJ2-1; no clear D. The germline CDR1 and CDR2 sequences are SGHTA and FQGTGA. This CDR3 contains 16 residues. The V end was cut by 5 bases, the J end by 3 bases, with 17 bases between. The CDR3 sequence: CASSRKQVGFYNEQFF. CDR3 coding DNA: TGTGCCAGCAGCCGAAAGCAGGTTGGGTTCTACAATGAGCAGTTCTTC. Combining the CDR3 with reference TRBV7-3 and TRBJ2-1 gives the whole variable domain GAGVSQTPSNKVTEKGKYVELRCDPISGHTALYWYRQSLGQGPEFLIYFQGTGAADDSGLPNDRFFAVRPEGSVSTLKIQRTERGDSAVYLCASSRKQVGFYNEQFFGPGTRLTVL.

The chain has TRBV5-4 and TRBJ2-3; the match to TRBD2 covers 7 bases. Per germline, CDR1 SGHNT and CDR2 YYREEE (reference sequence). There are 15 residues in the CDR3. V was clipped by 5 bases and J by 3 bases; unmatched bases: 9. CDR3: CASRNGAGATDTQYF. The CDR3, as DNA: TGTGCCAGCAGAAATGGCGCGGGAGCGACAGATACGCAGTATTTT.

The chain combines TRBV5-4 with TRBJ1-2; tentatively, D is TRBD1 (6 bases). V lost 4 bases and J 3 bases, leaving 10 bases between the germline ends. The CDR3 consists of 13 residues. The germline V gene has CDR1 SGHNT and CDR2 YYREEE (reference sequence). The CDR3 bases are TGTGCCAGCAGCCAGGGGAGGGACTATGGCTACACCTTC. Its translation is CASSQGRDYGYTF. Supplemented by reference TRBV5-4 and TRBJ1-2, the full variable domain reads ETGVTQSPTHLIKTRGQQVTLRCSSQSGHNTVSWYQQALGQGPQFIFQYYREEENGRGNFPPRFSGLQFPNYSSELNVNALELDDSALYLCASSQGRDYGYTFGSGTRLTVV.

This chain uses TRBV12-3 or TRBV12-4 with TRBJ2-1; weak D call: TRBD2 (6 bases). This CDR3 has 13 amino acids. The V end was cut by 10 bases, the J end by 0 bases, with 10 bases between. CDR3 nucleotides: TGTGCCACCCGGGGGAGCTCCTACAATGAGCAGTTCTTC. Protein sequence: CATRGSSYNEQFF.

The chain employs TRBV6-6 and TRBJ1-6, with 7 bases identical to TRBD1. Germline V gene data show CDR1 as MNHNY and CDR2 as SVGAGI (reference sequence). This CDR3 has 19 amino acids. With V trimmed by 6 bases and J by 8 bases, 22 bases remained unmatched. CDR3: CASSSWRSRGLNRHSPLHF. The CDR3 nucleotides are TGTGCCAGCAGCTCGTGGCGCAGCAGGGGGTTGAATCGTCATTCACCCCTCCACTTT.

This sequence joins TRBV7-8 and TRBJ1-1; D is possibly TRBD1 (5 bases). CDR1 is SGHVS and CDR2 is FQNEAQ in the germline V gene. V dropped 3 bases and J dropped 2 bases, with 16 bases sitting between them. The CDR3 runs 16 residues. DNA for the CDR3: TGTGCCAGCAGCTTGGCCAGACAGCAACTTAACACTGAAGCTTTCTTT. It yields the protein CASSLARQQLNTEAFF.